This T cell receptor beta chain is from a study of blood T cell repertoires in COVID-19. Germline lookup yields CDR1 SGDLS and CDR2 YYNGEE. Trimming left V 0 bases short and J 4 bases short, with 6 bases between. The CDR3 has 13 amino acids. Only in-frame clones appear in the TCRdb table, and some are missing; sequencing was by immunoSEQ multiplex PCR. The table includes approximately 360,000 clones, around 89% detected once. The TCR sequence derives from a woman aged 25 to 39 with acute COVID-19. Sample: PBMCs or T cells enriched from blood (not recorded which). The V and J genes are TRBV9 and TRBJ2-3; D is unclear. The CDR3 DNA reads TGTGCCAGCAGCGTAGGTAGTGCAGATACGCAGTATTTT. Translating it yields CASSVGSADTQYF. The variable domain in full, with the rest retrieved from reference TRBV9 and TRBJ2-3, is DSGVTQTPKHLITATGQRVTLRCSPRSGDLSVYWYQQSLDQGLQFLIQYYNGEERAKGNILERFSAQQFPDLHSELNLSSLELGDSALYFCASSVGSADTQYFGPGTRLTVL.